A single T cell receptor beta chain is shown here with its context. J was trimmed by 5 bases and V by 8 bases; bases with no gene match: 4. The germline gives CDR1 SNHLY, CDR2 FYNNEI. The CDR3 runs 12 residues. The data stem from a study of T cell changes during pregnancy in multiple sclerosis. Clones were read by immunoSEQ multiplex PCR, and TCRdb kept only the in-frame ones, dropping some. The sample contains approximately 93,000 clones, approximately 90% of which appear only once. The TCR sequence derives from a female donor in good health, enrolled as a control in a pregnancy study. The sequences come from peripheral blood, collected in the first trimester of pregnancy. The chain couples TRBV2 to TRBJ2-7; 9 bases align to TRBD1. CDR3 nucleotide sequence: TGTGCCAGCTTGGGACAGGGTGACGAGCAGTACTTC. Amino acids: CASLGQGDEQYF.